This TCR beta chain was profiled in a study of graft-versus-host responses after intestinal transplantation. Study observations and caveats: Early post-transplant declines in HvG were associated with peak levels of circulating GvH clones. GvH clones occurred in recipient marrow; some first appeared in ileum or blood.

The V gene's germline CDR1 is SNHLY and CDR2 FYNNEI. This CDR3 contains 14 residues. V was pared by 7 bases and J by 2 bases, with 13 bases between. Profiling relied on immunoSEQ multiplex PCR, and the TCRdb table lists in-frame clones only, not all of them. The profile shows 35,000 to 55,000 clones, over 85% of them singletons. As regards this clone: Its specificity is not known.

The sample here was PBMCs, taken roughly 860 days after a first intestinal transplant, on the day of a second. The gene calls are TRBV2 and TRBJ2-3; no firm D call. This receptor was taken from a human patient who received an intestinal transplant, so some T cells may come from the graft donor. In DNA form, the CDR3 reads TGTGCCAGCATGAGAGGAGTGTCCACAGATACGCAGTATTTT. Amino acid sequence: CASMRGVSTDTQYF.